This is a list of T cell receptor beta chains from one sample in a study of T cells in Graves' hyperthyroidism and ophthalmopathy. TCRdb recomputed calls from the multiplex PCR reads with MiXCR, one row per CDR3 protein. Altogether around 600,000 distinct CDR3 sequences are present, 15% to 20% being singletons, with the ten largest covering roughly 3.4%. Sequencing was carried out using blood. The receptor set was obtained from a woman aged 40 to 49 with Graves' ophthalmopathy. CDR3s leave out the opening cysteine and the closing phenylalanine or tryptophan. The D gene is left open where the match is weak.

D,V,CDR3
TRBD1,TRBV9,ASKGQHNEKLF
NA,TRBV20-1,SAQTVAGPQDYEQY
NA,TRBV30,AWSLIENTEAF
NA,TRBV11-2,ASSLDEGLRIYEQY
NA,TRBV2,ASSEASELNQPQH
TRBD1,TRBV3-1,ASSERQGLSGEKLF
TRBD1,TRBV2,ARSDGTGVKRTDTQY
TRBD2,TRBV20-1,SARYSGTSEWSEQF
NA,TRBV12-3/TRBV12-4,ASTEGGGLTVVQY
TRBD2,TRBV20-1,SATGLAEPHRSSYNEQF
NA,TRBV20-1,SASMGAPDQPQH
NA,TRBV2,ASRDLRTVGNTIY
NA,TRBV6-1,ASSEGAGLLETQY
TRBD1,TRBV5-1,ASSLLTGTDQETQY
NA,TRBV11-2,ASSSLRWGGGRRNTEAF
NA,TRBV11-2,ASSLDTGAYRYT
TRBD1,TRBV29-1,SVEGTGADTEAF
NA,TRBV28,ASSLIREGNEQF
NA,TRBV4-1,ASSQVPQGPNQPQH
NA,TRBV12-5,ASGPAIDLAGELF